Presented here are 11 T cell receptor beta chains from one specimen sequenced in a study of ipilimumab plus nivolumab after autologous stem cell transplantation. Clones were read by immunoSEQ multiplex PCR, and TCRdb kept only the in-frame ones, dropping some. The data contain 11,000 or so clones, approximately 68% of them singletons. This specimen was PBMCs, taken in a trial of ipilimumab plus nivolumab as post-transplant consolidation. The receptor source for this set is a male donor with multiple myeloma.

V and J are TRBV15 and TRBJ2-5, with 11 bases identical to TRBD1. The V and J ends lost 6 bases and 2 bases, in that order; junction bases with no gene match: 8. The CDR3 is 16 amino acids. Germline-derived CDR1 and CDR2 are LNHNV and YYDKDF (reference sequence). The CDR3 region has the DNA TGTGCCACCAGACCCACTGGGACAGGGGGTCAAGAGACCCAGTACTTC. It yields the protein CATRPTGTGGQETQYF. Combining the CDR3 with reference TRBV15 and TRBJ2-5 gives the whole variable domain DAMVIQNPRYQVTQFGKPVTLSCSQTLNHNVMYWYQQKSSQAPKLLFHYYDKDFNNEADTPDNFQSRRPNTSFCFLDIRSPGLGDTAMYLCATRPTGTGGQETQYFGPGTRLLVL.

Only one count was recorded for this clone. V is TRBV2 and J is TRBJ2-1, with a weak D call TRBD2 (5 bases). Germline V gene lookup returns CDR1 SNHLY and CDR2 FYNNEI. The CDR3 spans 15 residues. Trimming removed 4 bases at V and 7 bases at J, with 17 bases between. The CDR3, as DNA: TGTGCCAGCAGTGCCGTTTCGGGGTATGGGAATGAGCAGTTCTTC. Translation gives CASSAVSGYGNEQFF.

This sequence joins TRBV30 and TRBJ1-2, with TRBD1 as a possible D gene (5 bases). Germline V gene sequence: CDR1 GTSNPN, CDR2 SVGIG (reference sequence). This CDR3 is 15 amino acids long. Trimming took 4 bases from V and 4 from J, leaving 19 bases between them. CDR3 coding DNA: TGTGCCTGGACCTCGAGGGGCCTTCCCTTCTATGGCTACACCTTC. Protein sequence: CAWTSRGLPFYGYTF.

This clone came up once. The chain joins TRBV10-3 to TRBJ2-7, with 7 nucleotides matching TRBD2. In germline, CDR1 is ENHRY, CDR2 SYGVKD. The CDR3 spans 13 residues. The V segment lost 10 bases and the J segment 2 bases; nucleotides outside the gene matches: 8. The CDR3 DNA reads as TGTGCCAGCAGCCTCGGGGGGACCTACGAGCAGTACTTC. The encoded protein is CASSLGGTYEQYF.

The chain carries TRBV30 and TRBJ1-5; D uncertain. The CDR3 runs 12 residues. The germline V gene has CDR1 GTSNPN and CDR2 SVGIG (reference sequence). V shed 1 base and J shed 10 bases, with 11 bases lying between them. Here the CDR3 reads CAWSEGSSPQHF. In DNA form, the CDR3 reads TGTGCCTGGAGTGAGGGTTCTAGCCCCCAGCATTTT.

The chain carries TRBV6-1 and TRBJ1-1, with D possibly being TRBD1 (5 bases). The CDR3 sequence is 13 residues long. Per germline, CDR1 MNHNS and CDR2 SASEGT. Trimming cost V 9 bases and J 10 bases, with 21 bases left between them. This CDR3 reads CASEEAGGLRAFF. The CDR3 DNA sequence: TGTGCCAGTGAAGAAGCGGGGGGGTTAAGAGCTTTCTTT.

The chain carries TRBV4-3 and TRBJ2-5; 9 nucleotides match TRBD1. The CDR3 is 15 amino acids. Germline assignment: CDR1 LGHNA and CDR2 YSLEER. With V trimmed by 7 bases and J by 0 bases, 6 bases remained unmatched. The CDR3 protein is CASIGTGLYQETQYF. The CDR3 coding sequence is TGCGCCAGCATCGGGACAGGGCTGTACCAAGAGACCCAGTACTTC.

This clone was counted a single time. The V and J genes are TRBV7-9 and TRBJ2-3, with 8 bases fitting TRBD2. Trimming at V came to 5 bases and at J to 0 bases, leaving 10 bases not matched to a gene. There are 17 residues in the CDR3. Germline V CDR1 and CDR2: SEHNR, FQNEAQ (reference sequence). In nucleotides, the CDR3 is TGTGCCAGCAGCCCCCGAAGGGGCGGGGGGAGCACAGATACGCAGTATTTT. It codes for CASSPRRGGGSTDTQYF.

In this sample, this clone is medium-sized (0.01 to 0.1%). This rearrangement joins TRBV6-4 to TRBJ2-2; no clear D gene. Deletions cut 2 bases from V and 2 bases from J, with 3 bases between. CDR1 is MRHNA and CDR2 is SNTAGT in the germline V gene. The CDR3 has 13 amino acids. The CDR3 loop is CASSDTNTGELFF. The CDR3 DNA reads as TGTGCCAGCAGTGACACCAACACCGGGGAGCTGTTTTTT.

J is TRBJ2-7 and V is TRBV6-4, with D unresolved. V gave up 7 bases and J gave up 7 bases, with 14 bases separating them. CDR1 MRHNA and CDR2 SNTAGT come from the germline V gene. The CDR3 loop spans 12 amino acids. The CDR3 here is CASKIPHTEQYF. In DNA form, the CDR3 reads TGTGCCAGCAAGATTCCACATACGGAGCAGTACTTC.

The CDR3 reads CASSPPRPDRVYGYTF. The CDR3 DNA sequence: TGTGCCAGCAGCCCGCCCCGACCAGACAGGGTCTATGGCTACACCTTC. The chain couples TRBV7-9 to TRBJ1-2; TRBD1 matches 7 bases. The V and J ends lost 5 bases and 4 bases, in that order; junction bases with no gene match: 13. This CDR3 spans 16 amino acids. From germline, CDR1 is SEHNR and CDR2 FQNEAQ (reference sequence).